The T cell receptor (beta chain) described here comes from a study of T cell changes during pregnancy in multiple sclerosis. In germline, CDR1 is SGHNT, CDR2 YYREEE (reference sequence). CDR3 length: 15 amino acids. V was cut by 5 bases and J by 1 base, with 13 bases left in between. The protocol was immunoSEQ multiplex PCR, while the TCRdb copy is restricted to in-frame clones and leaves out a portion. Here the sample spans tens of thousands of clones, around 90% being singletons. The chain employs TRBV5-4 and TRBJ2-1; weak D call: TRBD1 (5 bases). Sequenced material: CD8+ T cells from peripheral blood mononuclear cells, taken before pregnancy. The TCR was taken from a female donor with multiple sclerosis, enrolled in a pregnancy study. CDR3 DNA sequence: TGTGCCAGCAGTCACGACAGATCGTCCTACAATGAGCAGTTCTTC. Its translation: CASSHDRSSYNEQFF.